These 27 T cell receptor beta chains originate from one sample sequenced in a study of blood T cell repertoires in COVID-19. Sequencing used immunoSEQ multiplex PCR; TCRdb keeps in-frame clones, though not all of them. The data hold approximately 230,000 clones, with 87% observed a single time. The source material was peripheral blood. The receptors were gathered from a young man with active or convalescent COVID-19.

The chain joins TRBV5-8 to TRBJ2-2; 7 nucleotides agree with TRBD1. Germline V gene data show CDR1 as SGHTS and CDR2 as YDEGEE. The CDR3 extends over 18 amino acids. V lost 0 bases, J lost 1 base, and 9 bases stayed unmatched. This CDR3 reads CASSLGLWGQRNTGELFF. In nucleotides, the CDR3 is TGTGCCAGCAGCTTGGGGTTGTGGGGACAGAGGAACACCGGGGAGCTGTTTTTT. Full variable domain (missing parts from reference TRBV5-8 and TRBJ2-2): EAGVTQSPTHLIKTRGQQATLRCSPISGHTSVYWYQQALGLGLQFLLWYDEGEERNRGNFPPRFSGRQFPNYSSELNVNALELEDSALYLCASSLGLWGQRNTGELFFGEGSRLTVL.

The genes are TRBV27 and TRBJ1-4; D may be TRBD1 (5 bases). Germline V gene lookup returns CDR1 MNHEY and CDR2 SMNVEV (reference sequence). CDR3 size: 16 residues. V gave up 7 bases and J gave up 0 bases, with 15 bases separating them. CDR3 region: CASTRGGISTNEKLFF. Written as DNA, the CDR3 is TGTGCCAGCACCCGGGGGGGGATATCAACTAATGAAAAACTGTTTTTT.

This rearrangement joins TRBV5-6 to TRBJ1-6; D may be TRBD1 (6 bases). Trimming cost V 3 bases and J 6 bases, with 10 bases left between them. From germline, CDR1 is SGHDT and CDR2 YYEEEE. The CDR3 covers 14 residues. This chain's CDR3 is CASSSRGTNSPLHF. CDR3 sequence (DNA): TGTGCCAGCAGCTCGAGGGGGACTAATTCACCCCTCCACTTT. The whole variable domain, filled in from reference TRBV5-6 and TRBJ1-6, reads DAGVTQSPTHLIKTRGQQVTLRCSPKSGHDTVSWYQQALGQGPQFIFQYYEEEERQRGNFPDRFSGHQFPNYSSELNVNALLLGDSALYLCASSSRGTNSPLHFGNGTRLTVT.

The V call is TRBV27, the J call TRBJ2-3; 7 bases are a match to TRBD2. V lost 2 bases to trimming and J lost 1 base; unmatched junction nucleotides: 15. Germline V lookup: CDR1 MNHEY, CDR2 SMNVEV (reference sequence). CDR3 size: 19 residues. In DNA, the CDR3 is TGTGCCAGCAGTTTAAGGGGTCGGCGACTAGCAGATCGCACAGATACGCAGTATTTT. It yields the protein CASSLRGRRLADRTDTQYF.

This chain joins TRBV12-3 or TRBV12-4 and TRBJ2-5; 10 bases match TRBD1. This CDR3 is built from 13 residues. Trimming took 6 bases from V and 2 from J; bases not matched to a gene: 0. The CDR3 DNA follows: TGTGCCAGCAGGGACAGGGGGCAAGAGACCCAGTACTTC. Translated, it gives CASRDRGQETQYF.

The CDR3, as DNA: TGTGCCAGCAGCTTAAACAGGGGCGGAATGCAGCCCCAGCATTTT. It yields the protein CASSLNRGGMQPQHF. This chain connects TRBV7-2 to TRBJ1-5; TRBD1 aligns across 7 bases. The CDR3 has 15 residues. Per germline, CDR1 SGHTA and CDR2 FQGNSA. The J segment lost 7 bases and the V segment lost 2 bases, leaving 8 bases of the junction unmatched.

The CDR3 loop reads CATSRDGRFQETQYF. The DNA of the CDR3 is TGTGCCACCAGCAGAGATGGGAGGTTCCAAGAGACCCAGTACTTC. The V gene is TRBV15, the J gene TRBJ2-5; D may be TRBD2 (6 bases). There are 15 residues in the CDR3. Trimming took off 0 bases at V and 1 base at J, with 9 bases between the two ends. Germline CDR1 is LNHNV and CDR2 is YYDKDF (reference sequence). Variable domain in full (rest from reference TRBV15 and TRBJ2-5): DAMVIQNPRYQVTQFGKPVTLSCSQTLNHNVMYWYQQKSSQAPKLLFHYYDKDFNNEADTPDNFQSRRPNTSFCFLDIRSPGLGDTAMYLCATSRDGRFQETQYFGPGTRLLVL.

The chain combines TRBV5-5 with TRBJ2-7, with D perhaps matching TRBD2 (7 bases). Germline CDR1 reads SGHKS; CDR2 reads YYEKEE (reference sequence). This CDR3 contains 17 residues. Trimming left V 0 bases short and J 6 bases short, with 22 bases between. The CDR3 is CASSLGPRGRVSGEQYF. In nucleotides, the CDR3 is TGTGCCAGCAGCTTGGGCCCGCGGGGGCGGGTGTCGGGCGAGCAGTACTTC. Using reference TRBV5-5 and TRBJ2-7 for the parts outside the CDR3, the full variable domain is DAGVTQSPTHLIKTRGQQVTLRCSPISGHKSVSWYQQVLGQGPQFIFQYYEKEERGRGNFPDRFSARQFPNYSSELNVNALLLGDSALYLCASSLGPRGRVSGEQYFGPGTRLTVT.

The gene calls are TRBV7-2 and TRBJ1-5; perhaps TRBD1 as D (5 bases). V was clipped by 6 bases and J by 3 bases, with 9 bases between them. Germline CDR1 SGHTA, CDR2 FQGNSA. CDR3 length equals 13 residues. CDR3 DNA sequence: TGTGCCAGCAGACAGGATTCCAATCAGCCCCAGCATTTT. It yields the protein CASRQDSNQPQHF. Full variable domain (outside the CDR3, taken from reference TRBV7-2 and TRBJ1-5): GAGVSQSPSNKVTEKGKDVELRCDPISGHTALYWYRQSLGQGLEFLIYFQGNSAPDKSGLPSDRFSAERTGGSVSTLTIQRTQQEDSAVYLCASRQDSNQPQHFGDGTRLSIL.

The CDR3 region has the DNA TGTGCCAGCGTGATCACAGGGCTAGATCAGCCCCAGCATTTT. This codes for CASVITGLDQPQHF. This chain links TRBV6-5 with TRBJ1-5, with D maybe TRBD1 (6 bases). CDR1 is MNHEY and CDR2 is SVGAGI in the germline V gene. Between the trimmed V and J ends, which lost 8 bases and 5 bases, there was a span of 16 bases. This CDR3 contains 14 residues.

J is TRBJ2-1 and V is TRBV9; TRBD2 agrees at 12 bases. Trimming at V came to 0 bases and at J to 2 bases, leaving 9 bases not matched to a gene. The CDR3 spans 19 residues. Germline CDR1 is SGDLS and CDR2 is YYNGEE. The CDR3: CASSVGGVTSGRTYNEQFF. The DNA for the CDR3 is TGTGCCAGCAGCGTAGGGGGGGTCACTAGCGGGAGGACCTACAATGAGCAGTTCTTC.

The chain has TRBV28 and TRBJ1-1; 8 nucleotides align to TRBD1. The V and J ends lost 2 bases and 1 base, in that order; junction bases with no gene match: 9. The germline CDR1 and CDR2 sequences are MDHEN and SYDVKM. CDR3 size: 17 residues. CDR3: CASSLIGTGGRNTEAFF. CDR3 DNA: TGTGCCAGCAGTTTAATCGGGACAGGTGGACGGAACACTGAAGCTTTCTTT.

The table lists this clone with a count of one. The genes are TRBV27 and TRBJ2-2; 11 bases map to TRBD2. Trimming removed 5 bases from V and 5 bases from J; junction bases left unmatched: 7. The CDR3 is made up of 16 amino acids. Germline CDR1 is MNHEY and CDR2 is SMNVEV (reference sequence). The CDR3 DNA reads TGTGCCAGCAGTGCCACTAGCGGGAGAGGAACCGGGGAGCTGTTTTTT. Translation gives CASSATSGRGTGELFF.

V and J are TRBV3-1 (or the pseudogene TRBV3-2) and TRBJ1-2, with 9 bases aligning to TRBD1. V trimming: 4 bases; J trimming: 10 bases; junction bases outside the gene matches: 7. This CDR3 contains 13 residues. CDR1 is LGHDT and CDR2 is YNNKEL in the germline V gene (reference sequence). CDR3 region: CASSPVGQGHYTF. In DNA form, the CDR3 reads TGTGCCAGCAGCCCCGTTGGACAGGGGCACTACACCTTC.

CDR3: CASSGDRDWTYEQYF. The CDR3 DNA reads as TGCGCCAGCAGTGGAGACCGGGACTGGACCTACGAGCAGTACTTC. This chain joins TRBV10-2 and TRBJ2-7; D might be TRBD2 (6 bases). With 4 bases removed from V and 2 bases from J, the gap between germline ends came to 15 bases. In germline, CDR1 is WSHSY, CDR2 SAAADI. This CDR3 has 15 residues.

The rearrangement uses TRBV2 and TRBJ2-7; TRBD1 is a possible D gene (5 bases). This CDR3 spans 13 amino acids. Germline loops: CDR1 SNHLY, CDR2 FYNNEI. V was clipped by 6 bases and J by 2 bases, with 11 bases between them. The CDR3 is CASRVDRAYEQYF. The CDR3 bases are TGTGCCAGCAGGGTCGACAGAGCCTACGAGCAGTACTTC.

This clone was counted many times. DNA for the CDR3: TGTGCCAGCAGTGAACTAGTGGGCACAGATACGCAGTATTTT. This sequence encodes CASSELVGTDTQYF. The chain couples TRBV6-4 to TRBJ2-3; perhaps TRBD2 as D (5 bases). The CDR3 extends over 14 amino acids. Per germline, CDR1 MRHNA and CDR2 SNTAGT. V was trimmed by 3 bases and J by 1 base, leaving 8 bases between them.

This rearrangement joins TRBV29-1 to TRBJ1-3; 10 nucleotides match TRBD1. The CDR3 spans 17 residues. The junction had 13 bases not matched to a gene; V was cut back by 4 bases and J by 4 bases. From germline, CDR1 is SQVTM and CDR2 ANQGSEA. The CDR3 loop is CSVGGGPDRGQGNTIYF. CDR3 DNA sequence: TGCAGCGTTGGAGGGGGTCCCGACAGGGGGCAAGGAAACACCATATATTTT.

The chain links TRBV6-2 or TRBV6-3 to TRBJ2-1; tentatively, D is TRBD1 (5 bases). The CDR3 covers 15 residues. The V and J ends lost 5 bases and 0 bases respectively, with 11 bases between them. Germline V lookup: CDR1 MNHEY, CDR2 SVGEGT. DNA for the CDR3: TGTGCCAGCAGTGGCGACAGTAGCTCCTACAATGAGCAGTTCTTC. Its protein is CASSGDSSSYNEQFF.

The chain joins TRBV9 to TRBJ2-3, with TRBD2 identical over 13 bases. The junction had 11 bases not matched to a gene; V was cut back by 7 bases and J by 0 bases. CDR1 SGDLS and CDR2 YYNGEE come from the germline V gene. CDR3 length: 18 amino acids. The CDR3 region is CASLLGLAGNRSTDTQYF. CDR3 bases: TGTGCCAGCCTTTTGGGACTAGCGGGGAACCGTAGCACAGATACGCAGTATTTT.

The rearrangement links TRBV27 to TRBJ1-1; unclear D gene. Trimming stripped 2 bases from V and 5 bases from J, with 18 bases between. The CDR3 has 16 residues. From germline, CDR1 is MNHEY and CDR2 SMNVEV (reference sequence). The CDR3 DNA is TGTGCCAGCAGTTTAAGCCCGGGAGGGATTCCAACTGAAGCTTTCTTT. This translates into CASSLSPGGIPTEAFF.

This clone was recorded only once. The chain employs TRBV11-3 and TRBJ1-6, with a possible D match to TRBD1 (5 bases). V was cut by 9 bases and J by 9 bases, with 15 bases left in between. This CDR3 region has 13 residues. Germline V CDR1 and CDR2: SGHNT, YENEEA. The CDR3 sequence is CARPGGQVSPLHF. Written as DNA, the CDR3 is TGTGCCAGACCGGGGGGTCAGGTTTCACCCCTCCACTTT.

This chain links TRBV28 with TRBJ2-3; a possible D gene is TRBD1 (6 bases). The CDR3 runs 16 residues. Germline CDR1 reads MDHEN; CDR2 reads SYDVKM. V was trimmed by 1 base and J by 2 bases, leaving 13 bases between them. CDR3 sequence reads: CASSLSEGQYTDTQYF. The CDR3 DNA reads as TGTGCCAGCAGTTTATCTGAAGGACAGTACACAGATACGCAGTATTTT.

The chain recombines TRBV28 with TRBJ2-7, with TRBD2 identical over 10 bases. The CDR3 length is 18 residues. Germline-derived CDR1 and CDR2 are MDHEN and SYDVKM. V shed 5 bases and J 6 bases; nucleotides not matched to a gene: 19. The CDR3 coding sequence is TGTGCCAGCAGTCGGGGTCGGAGCGGGAGGGGTGGGCCTAGCGAGCAGTACTTC. Encoded protein: CASSRGRSGRGGPSEQYF.

The chain has TRBV2 and TRBJ1-2; TRBD1 agrees at 8 bases. The junction had 6 bases not matched to a gene; V was cut back by 4 bases and J by 8 bases. CDR3 length: 13 residues. Germline CDR1 reads SNHLY; CDR2 reads FYNNEI. In DNA, the CDR3 is TGTGCCAGCAGTGTGACACAGGGGGTGGGCTACACCTTC. It yields the protein CASSVTQGVGYTF.

The chain links TRBV27 to TRBJ2-1; 7 bases line up with TRBD2. CDR3 size: 16 residues. Losses at the gene ends were 6 bases for V and 1 base for J; bases not matched to a gene: 9. Germline CDR1 MNHEY, CDR2 SMNVEV (reference sequence). CDR3 nucleotide sequence: TGTGCCAGCAGCCGGCCTCTCGGGGGGTCCTACAATGAGCAGTTCTTC. Its protein product is CASSRPLGGSYNEQFF.

The chain combines TRBV19 with TRBJ1-2, with a tentative D call TRBD1 (6 bases). CDR1 is LNHDA, CDR2 SQIVND, per germline (reference sequence). V was trimmed by 3 bases and J by 1 base, leaving 24 bases between them. The CDR3 sequence is 19 residues long. CDR3: CASSITLKTPGQFNYGYTF. CDR3 nucleotides: TGTGCCAGTAGTATTACGCTCAAAACCCCCGGACAGTTTAACTATGGCTACACCTTC.